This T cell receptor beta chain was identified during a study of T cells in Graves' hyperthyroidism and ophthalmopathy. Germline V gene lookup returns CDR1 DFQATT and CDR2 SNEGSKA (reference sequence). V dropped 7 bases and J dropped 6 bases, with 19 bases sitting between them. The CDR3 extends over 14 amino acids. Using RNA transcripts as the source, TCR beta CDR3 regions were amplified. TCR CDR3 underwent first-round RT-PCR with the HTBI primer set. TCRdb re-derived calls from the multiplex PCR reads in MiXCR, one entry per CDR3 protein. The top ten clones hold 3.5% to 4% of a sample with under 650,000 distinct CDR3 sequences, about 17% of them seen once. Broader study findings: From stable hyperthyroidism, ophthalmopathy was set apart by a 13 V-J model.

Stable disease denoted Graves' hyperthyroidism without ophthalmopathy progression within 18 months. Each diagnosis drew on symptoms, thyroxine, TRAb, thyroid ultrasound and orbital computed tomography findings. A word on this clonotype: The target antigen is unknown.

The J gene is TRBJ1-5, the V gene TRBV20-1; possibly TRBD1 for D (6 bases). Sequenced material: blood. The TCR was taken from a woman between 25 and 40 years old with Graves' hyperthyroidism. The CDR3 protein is CSVSEQGAAQPQHF. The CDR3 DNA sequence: TGCAGTGTTAGTGAACAGGGTGCGGCTCAGCCCCAGCATTTT.